This T cell receptor (beta chain) came from a study of spatial heterogeneity in lung cancer (dated by TCRdb to the late 2010s). Some background on the complete study: Beta-chain transcripts were consistently detected in greater numbers than alpha-chain transcripts, which likely reflects a higher abundance of beta-chain transcripts. In the raw uncorrected reads, each unique combination of TCR and UMI appeared more than ten times on average. In non-small cell lung cancer, the study quantitatively compared TCR alpha and beta repertoires across several tumor regions, matched nontumor lung, and blood. Nonsynonymous mutation counts, determined by whole-exome sequencing of tumor tissue, were related to TCR repertoire features. At surgery, hundreds of tumor regions, around 67 matched nontumor lung samples and 50 to 60 PBMC samples were TCR-sequenced for both alpha and beta chains.

Details on this clonotype: Its antigen specificity is not known. There are no base qualities to consult, and no much larger clone falls within one base.

The time point label, as the study defines it: sample taken at primary tumor resection. For TCR sequencing, whole RNA was extracted from tumor and nontumor lung tissue, or from cryopreserved PBMC samples, and no cell sorting was done. Samples were obtained from over 70 patients with early-stage, untreated non-small cell lung cancer from the lung TRACERx cohort. A patient was chosen for TCR sequencing only when enough RNA was available from at least two tumor regions. Library prep was done by 5' RACE. TCRdb lists the instrument as NextSeq 500. The TCR library protocol attached a unique molecular identifier to each TCR cDNA molecule to allow correction of PCR and sequencing errors. In the authors' own workflow: TCR identification, UMI-based error correction and CDR3 extraction were performed with Decombinator tools. TCRs above a frequency of 2 per 1,000, corresponding to the top 1% of the tumor frequency distribution, were defined as expanded. Each repertoire was subsampled 100 times to 5,000 TCRs, after which Renyi diversity was computed with the R vegan package. CDR3 similarity networks were built from amino acid triplet string-kernel similarity, connecting CDR3s with pairwise similarity above 0.82. Using fastp trimming at Q25 and MiXCR clonotype assembly, TCRdb reanalyzed the public sequencing data and kept in-frame beta chains. Rows with a matching CDR3 protein are joined into one entry that keeps the most common DNA and genes. The V and J calls come from TCRdb's annotation, not from the publication. This sample lists approximately 90,000 distinct CDR3 sequences; approximately 8.5% were detected once. The ten largest clones capture less than 9% of the sample.

What the work shows at the level of the full study, not this receptor alone: Confirming at a functional level the hypothesis that regional TCRs recognize regional mutations was considered to require additional single-cell paired TCR alpha and beta sequencing. Ubiquitous expanded tumor TCRs were detected in blood more often at tumor resection than at routine follow-up.

Germline trimming: 4 bases from V, 3 bases from J; junction bases outside gene matches: 2. There are 14 amino acids in the CDR3, from cysteine to phenylalanine inclusive. The read is trimmed to its CDR3 DNA, 42 bases read in frame from base 1. CDR1 and CDR2 were assigned from the germline V gene as SGHRS and YFSETQ. The source of this sequence is a male donor with early-stage non-small cell lung cancer. The V and J segments used are TRBV5-1 and TRBJ2-7, with 12 bases matching TRBD1. The input for sequencing was PBMCs, taken at surgery. The sequenced DNA: TGCGCCAGCAGCGGGACAGGGGGCCTCTACGAGCAGTACTTC. Its protein product is CASSGTGGLYEQYF.